These 31 T cell receptor beta chains were sequenced from one sample in a study of technical replicates of blood from a few donors. Produced via immunoSEQ multiplex PCR; TCRdb's table is partial and in-frame only. Of roughly 70,000 clones listed, around 93% are singletons. Source material: T cells isolated from PBMCs. These receptors were collected from a human donor in good health.

The V call is TRBV9, the J call TRBJ1-3, with TRBD1 as a possible D gene (5 bases). The CDR3 runs to 15 residues. V was pared by 3 bases and J by 7 bases, with 17 bases between. The germline V gene encodes CDR1 SGDLS and CDR2 YYNGEE. CDR3 DNA sequence: TGTGCCAGCAGCGGACAAACAGGAGCTTCCAACACCATATATTTT. As protein: CASSGQTGASNTIYF.

The count of this clone is one. The chain couples TRBV6-6 to TRBJ1-2, with TRBD1 matching over 9 bases. The CDR3 extends over 14 amino acids. Germline CDR1 and CDR2: MNHNY and SVGAGI (reference sequence). Trimming at V came to 5 bases and at J to 5 bases, leaving 6 bases not matched to a gene. The CDR3: CASSEGQGGYGYTF. As DNA, the CDR3 is TGTGCCAGCAGTGAGGGACAGGGCGGGTATGGCTACACCTTC.

The chain combines TRBV15 with TRBJ2-1; 12 bases agree with TRBD2. With V trimmed by 5 bases and J by 6 bases, 5 bases remained unmatched. Germline CDR1 LNHNV, CDR2 YYDKDF (reference sequence). The CDR3 contains 15 residues. The CDR3 region is CATSSRLAGVNEQFF. Here the CDR3 DNA reads TGTGCCACCAGCTCGAGACTAGCGGGGGTCAATGAGCAGTTCTTC.

This chain joins TRBV19 and TRBJ1-4, with D maybe TRBD1 (5 bases). The germline V gene has CDR1 LNHDA and CDR2 SQIVND (reference sequence). The CDR3 has 13 amino acids. With 6 bases removed from V and 8 bases from J, the gap between germline ends came to 13 bases. Here the CDR3 reads CASRLGASEKLFF. The CDR3, as DNA: TGTGCCAGTAGATTAGGGGCAAGCGAAAAACTGTTTTTT.

The rearrangement links TRBV7-8 to TRBJ2-7; 13 bases map to TRBD2. Germline V gives CDR1 SGHVS, CDR2 FQNEAQ. The junction had 4 bases not matched to a gene; V was cut back by 5 bases and J by 6 bases. The CDR3 consists of 14 residues. CDR3 coding DNA: TGTGCCAGCAGCGGACTAGCGGGAGTCCGCGAGCAGTACTTC. Encoded protein: CASSGLAGVREQYF.

This chain joins TRBV7-9 and TRBJ2-4; D perhaps matches TRBD2 (5 bases). The CDR3 spans 16 residues. Germline CDR1 SEHNR, CDR2 FQNEAQ (reference sequence). V lost 5 bases to trimming and J lost 4 bases, with 18 bases between them. CDR3 loop: CASSLPPGVGKNIQYF. CDR3 bases: TGTGCCAGCAGCCTCCCCCCCGGGGTCGGGAAAAACATTCAGTACTTC.

The rearrangement joins TRBV5-4 to TRBJ2-1, with D maybe TRBD1 (6 bases). V was pared by 2 bases and J by 2 bases, with 11 bases between. The CDR3 is made up of 15 amino acids. Germline CDR1 reads SGHNT; CDR2 reads YYREEE (reference sequence). Written as DNA, the CDR3 is TGTGCCAGCAGCTTAGGGGGAAACCCCTACAATGAGCAGTTCTTC. Encoded protein: CASSLGGNPYNEQFF.

J is TRBJ1-2 and V is TRBV5-1; 10 bases are a match to TRBD1. The length of the CDR3 is 16 residues. The V gene end was trimmed by 3 bases and the J gene end by 8 bases; junction bases not matched to a gene: 13. Germline values: CDR1 SGHRS, CDR2 YFSETQ. This CDR3 is CASSYLGQGVAQGYTF. CDR3 nucleotides: TGCGCCAGCAGCTACCTAGGACAGGGGGTAGCTCAGGGCTACACCTTC.

The rearrangement uses TRBV7-3 and TRBJ2-1, with TRBD1 matching over 12 bases. The CDR3 spans 16 residues. V was clipped by 3 bases and J by 9 bases; unmatched bases: 9. Germline V gene lookup returns CDR1 SGHTA and CDR2 FQGTGA. CDR3 sequence (DNA): TGTGCCAGCAGCTTGGGGGGACAGGGGGCAAGGGTTGAGCAGTTCTTC. This translates into CASSLGGQGARVEQFF.

The rearrangement joins TRBV11-3 to TRBJ1-2; 7 bases are a match to TRBD1. This CDR3 is 14 amino acids long. V was clipped by 6 bases and J by 3 bases; unmatched bases: 7. Germline assignment: CDR1 SGHNT and CDR2 YENEEA. CDR3 amino acids: CASRPGGDHYGYTF. The CDR3 region has the DNA TGTGCCAGCAGGCCAGGGGGAGATCACTATGGCTACACCTTC.

V usage is TRBV7-3 and J usage is TRBJ2-1; 9 bases are a match to TRBD1. V dropped 4 bases and J dropped 6; count of bases not matched to a gene: 4. The CDR3 runs to 14 residues. Germline-derived CDR1 and CDR2 are SGHTA and FQGTGA. The DNA of the CDR3 is TGTGCCAGCAGCTCCGGGACAGGGTCCAATGAGCAGTTCTTC. Protein sequence: CASSSGTGSNEQFF.

Only one count was recorded for this clone. The chain recombines TRBV19 with TRBJ2-2; 9 positions agree with TRBD1. The length of the CDR3 is 15 residues. V lost 6 bases to trimming and J lost 4 bases; unmatched junction nucleotides: 6. Germline V gene lookup returns CDR1 LNHDA and CDR2 SQIVND (reference sequence). The CDR3 loop reads CASRKQGAGTGELFF. In DNA form, the CDR3 reads TGTGCCAGTAGGAAACAGGGGGCGGGCACCGGGGAGCTGTTTTTT.

This rearrangement joins TRBV28 to TRBJ2-7; D gene ambiguous. Germline V gene lookup returns CDR1 MDHEN and CDR2 SYDVKM. This CDR3 is 12 amino acids long. The V end was cut by 5 bases, the J end by 7 bases, with 12 bases between. This chain's CDR3 is CASSPARREQYF. DNA of the CDR3: TGTGCCAGCAGTCCAGCGAGGCGGGAGCAGTACTTC.

The chain joins TRBV6-5 to TRBJ2-3; TRBD2 is a possible D gene (6 bases). This CDR3 is built from 15 residues. Germline values: CDR1 MNHEY, CDR2 SVGAGI. Trimming left V 11 bases short and J 0 bases short, with 18 bases between. CDR3 coding DNA: TGTGCCGCTTCAGGGTCCCTAGCGAGCACAGATACGCAGTATTTT. It specifies CAASGSLASTDTQYF.

The chain uses TRBV10-2 and TRBJ2-7, with TRBD2 as a possible D gene (6 bases). CDR1 WSHSY and CDR2 SAAADI come from the germline V gene. V was shortened by 10 bases and J by 0 bases, with 19 bases between the two germline ends. There are 15 residues in the CDR3. DNA for the CDR3: TGCGCCACCACCTGGATTTCCGGGGGCTCCTACGAGCAGTACTTC. Residues: CATTWISGGSYEQYF.

This clone showed up just once. The rearrangement links TRBV10-3 to TRBJ2-7, with a possible D match to TRBD1 (5 bases). CDR3 length: 16 amino acids. Trimming took 0 bases from V and 0 from J, leaving 12 bases between them. Germline V gene lookup returns CDR1 ENHRY and CDR2 SYGVKD. CDR3 region: CAISESAGHSSYEQYF. DNA of the CDR3: TGTGCCATCAGTGAGTCCGCAGGGCACAGCTCCTACGAGCAGTACTTC.

The rearrangement joins TRBV29-1 to TRBJ1-2; unclear D gene. Trimming stripped 4 bases from V and 0 bases from J, with 9 bases between. The V gene's germline CDR1 is SQVTM and CDR2 ANQGSEA. This CDR3 is built from 13 residues. In DNA, the CDR3 is TGCAGCGTTGGAGGCAGTTCTAACTATGGCTACACCTTC. It encodes CSVGGSSNYGYTF.

This clone was counted a single time. Here the CDR3 DNA reads TGTGCCAGCAGTACTACCGGGACTAGGGTCTATGAGCAGTTCTTC. This sequence encodes CASSTTGTRVYEQFF. The V and J genes are TRBV28 and TRBJ2-1; 8 nucleotides agree with TRBD2. The CDR3 runs to 15 residues. The V and J ends lost 5 bases and 8 bases, in that order; junction bases with no gene match: 11. Germline CDR1 is MDHEN and CDR2 is SYDVKM.

The CDR3 region is CASSIPSGGTYEQYF. CDR3 DNA: TGTGCCAGTAGTATACCTAGCGGGGGAACCTACGAGCAGTACTTC. The chain uses TRBV19 and TRBJ2-7; 10 nucleotides line up with TRBD2. The CDR3 is made up of 15 amino acids. V was clipped by 2 bases and J by 2 bases; unmatched bases: 3. The germline V gene encodes CDR1 LNHDA and CDR2 SQIVND (reference sequence).

This chain uses TRBV27 with TRBJ2-7, with D perhaps matching TRBD2 (6 bases). The germline CDR1 and CDR2 sequences are MNHEY and SMNVEV (reference sequence). This CDR3 has 17 amino acids. Between the trimmed V and J ends, which lost 0 bases and 1 base, there was a span of 16 bases. The CDR3 protein is CASSLSIGREASYEQYF. CDR3 coding DNA: TGTGCCAGCAGTTTATCGATAGGGCGGGAAGCTTCCTACGAGCAGTACTTC.

This chain connects TRBV5-1 to TRBJ1-3, with D possibly matching TRBD1 (5 bases). The germline V gene has CDR1 SGHRS and CDR2 YFSETQ. The length of the CDR3 is 16 residues. V lost 1 base and J 0 bases, leaving 11 bases between the germline ends. The CDR3 region is CASSLRPDNSGNTIYF. The DNA of the CDR3 is TGCGCCAGCAGCTTGCGACCGGACAACTCTGGAAACACCATATATTTT.

The rearrangement uses TRBV4-1 and TRBJ2-7; 8 bases fit TRBD2. The germline V gene has CDR1 MGHRA and CDR2 YSYEKL. CDR3 length: 15 residues. Unmatched junction bases numbered 4, after V lost 3 bases and J lost 0 bases. The CDR3 nucleotides are TGCGCCAGCAGCCAGGGAGCGGGGGCCTCCTACGAGCAGTACTTC. It is translated as CASSQGAGASYEQYF.

This clone was detected only once. This chain uses TRBV4-2 with TRBJ2-5, with D possibly TRBD1 on 5 matching bases. Looked up from germline, CDR1 is LGHNA and CDR2 is YNFKEQ. The CDR3 runs to 15 residues. V lost 0 bases, J lost 5 bases, and 13 bases lay in between. CDR3 in DNA: TGTGCCAGCAGCCAAGAGCGAGGCAACAGGGAGACCCAGTACTTC. Protein sequence: CASSQERGNRETQYF.

The J gene is TRBJ2-4, the V gene TRBV11-2; 8 nucleotides line up with TRBD1. Looked up from germline, CDR1 is SGHAT and CDR2 is FQNNGV. This CDR3 is built from 18 residues. With 3 bases clipped from V and 6 bases from J, the junction kept 16 bases outside the gene matches. The CDR3 loop reads CASSFSPSRGPGVNIQYF. The CDR3 DNA reads as TGTGCCAGCAGCTTCTCCCCCTCCAGGGGGCCCGGTGTAAACATTCAGTACTTC.

The chain is built from TRBV7-9 and TRBJ1-4; D gene unclear. Trimming left V 1 base short and J 5 bases short, with 17 bases between. Germline values: CDR1 SEHNR, CDR2 FQNEAQ (reference sequence). CDR3 length: 17 amino acids. CDR3 DNA: TGTGCCAGCAGCTTAGTAGGGTTAAGAGGGAACAATGAAAAACTGTTTTTT. It encodes CASSLVGLRGNNEKLFF.

This chain uses TRBV18 with TRBJ2-3; TRBD1 agrees at 7 bases. This CDR3 region has 15 residues. V gave up 0 bases and J gave up 0 bases; unmatched junction bases: 0. Germline CDR1 is KGHSH and CDR2 is LQKENI. The CDR3 DNA reads TGTGCCAGCTCACCACCGGACAGGAGCACAGATACGCAGTATTTT. Amino acids: CASSPPDRSTDTQYF.

The chain carries TRBV18 and TRBJ2-7; 10 bases agree with TRBD2. The CDR3 is 17 residues long. Trimming at V came to 3 bases and at J to 0 bases, leaving 8 bases not matched to a gene. Germline CDR1 KGHSH, CDR2 LQKENI. The CDR3 coding sequence is TGTGCCAGCTCACCCTCGGGGACTAGCGTTAACTCCTACGAGCAGTACTTC. Translation gives CASSPSGTSVNSYEQYF.

The chain has TRBV25-1 and TRBJ2-7, with D tentatively TRBD1 (6 bases). Germline V lookup: CDR1 MGHDK, CDR2 SYGVNS. The CDR3 sequence is 16 residues long. Trimming cost V 3 bases and J 3 bases, with 18 bases left between them. CDR3 nucleotides: TGTGCCAGCAGTGAGTCCCGGGGACAAGGGCTCTACGAGCAGTACTTC. Its protein product is CASSESRGQGLYEQYF.

The chain carries TRBV7-9 and TRBJ1-2; 8 bases map to TRBD1. The V segment lost 6 bases and the J segment 4 bases; nucleotides outside the gene matches: 4. The CDR3 extends over 13 amino acids. Germline assignment: CDR1 SEHNR and CDR2 FQNEAQ (reference sequence). The DNA of the CDR3 is TGTGCCAGCAGTCAGACAGGGGTCTATGGCTACACCTTC. Amino acid sequence: CASSQTGVYGYTF.

This rearrangement joins TRBV6-5 to TRBJ2-5, with D tentatively TRBD2 (7 bases). Germline V lookup: CDR1 MNHEY, CDR2 SVGAGI. This CDR3 spans 16 amino acids. With 0 bases removed from V and 5 bases from J, the gap between germline ends came to 16 bases. DNA for the CDR3: TGTGCCAGCAGTTACTCACCCGAGGGGGGAGGGGAGACCCAGTACTTC. Translation gives CASSYSPEGGGETQYF.

This chain connects TRBV5-1 to TRBJ1-2, with 9 nucleotides matching TRBD1. Germline CDR1 is SGHRS and CDR2 is YFSETQ. CDR3 size: 15 residues. V was clipped by 0 bases and J by 4 bases; unmatched bases: 4. CDR3 region: CASSLGQGGSYGYTF. The CDR3 DNA is TGCGCCAGCAGCTTGGGACAGGGGGGAAGCTATGGCTACACCTTC.